The rows below give T cell receptor beta chains drawn from one sample of a study of T cell repertoires in cytomegalovirus infection. The antigens for these receptors are not known. TCRdb reprocessed the reads with MiXCR, giving one entry per CDR3 protein. The sample includes 750,000 to 950,000 distinct CDR3 sequences, approximately 32% of them seen just once. Sample: cultured CD8+ T cells from PBMCs, taken from culture after CMV antigen stimulation. The receptor source for this set is a human donor in good health (CMV status not recorded). Some clones in this sample may be carry-over from other donors' samples. The CDR3 runs from the conserved cysteine through the conserved F or W. A D gene is named only where the DNA matches it firmly. Expanded clones are given a class, and other clones once, few, many or no size at all.

v_call	d_call	j_call	clone_size	cdr3_nt	cdr3_aa
TRBV6-2/TRBV6-3	-	TRBJ2-1	few	TGTGCCAGCAGTGGAGGGCTAGCATCCTACAATGAGCAGTTCTTC	CASSGGLASYNEQFF
TRBV6-2/TRBV6-3	-	TRBJ1-1	few	TGTGCCAGCACCCCCGGCATCTACACTGAAGCTTTCTTT	CASTPGIYTEAFF
TRBV10-3	-	TRBJ2-7	few	TGTGCCATCAGTGGTTCCGCAGGTTACGAGCAGTACTTC	CAISGSAGYEQYF
TRBV7-7	-	TRBJ2-1	few	TGTGCTAGCAGCTTAGGCCAGGGAGTCCTCAATGAGCAGTTCTTC	CASSLGQGVLNEQFF
TRBV7-6	TRBD1	TRBJ1-1	many	TGTGCCAGCAGCGCCACAGGGGAGACTGAAGCTTTCTTT	CASSATGETEAFF
TRBV19	-	TRBJ1-1	-	TGTGCCAGTAGTATAGTGGGCGACATGAACACTGAAGCTTTCTTT	CASSIVGDMNTEAFF
TRBV28	-	TRBJ1-1	-	TGTGCCAGCAGCCCGTGGGGGGGGAGCACTGAAGCTTTCTTT	CASSPWGGSTEAFF
TRBV19	-	TRBJ1-5	-	TGTGCCAGTACCACGGGAGGGGTCCATCAGCCCCAGCATTTT	CASTTGGVHQPQHF
TRBV6-5	TRBD2	TRBJ2-1	-	TGTGCCAGCAGTTCTACTAGCGGGGGGGCCCATGAGCAGTTCTTC	CASSSTSGGAHEQFF
TRBV27	TRBD1	TRBJ2-1	-	TGTGCCAGCATTGGACAGGGCGTTGTTTTGTCCTTC	CASIGQGVVLSF
TRBV28	TRBD2	TRBJ2-5	-	TGTGCCAACATTTTCGCTAGCGGGGTAAAGACCCAGTACTTC	CANIFASGVKTQYF
TRBV7-2	-	TRBJ1-2	many	TGTGCCAGCAGCAGGACGGACCGACCGCAGGATGGCTACACCTTC	CASSRTDRPQDGYTF
TRBV5-6	-	TRBJ2-7	-	TGTGCCAGCAGTGGAGGGGGTATCGAGCAGTACTTC	CASSGGGIEQYF
TRBV7-6	-	TRBJ2-1	many	TGTGCCAGCAGCGTGGGCCACTACAATGAGCAGTTCTTC	CASSVGHYNEQFF
TRBV25-1	-	TRBJ1-1	-	TGTGCCAGCAGTGAAATGGGGACTCATAACACTGAAGCTTTCTTT	CASSEMGTHNTEAFF
TRBV12-3/TRBV12-4	-	TRBJ2-1	many	TGTGCCAGCAGTTTCGTCTGGGGGGAGAGGGAGGATGAGCAGTTCTTC	CASSFVWGEREDEQFF
TRBV7-9	-	TRBJ1-1	few	TGTGCCAGCAGCCCCGAGGGAGGGACACCGGTTTGGACTGAAGCTTTCTTT	CASSPEGGTPVWTEAFF
TRBV7-9	-	TRBJ2-2	few	TGTGCCAGCAGCTTAGACTATCGAGGGAAGCTGTTTTTT	CASSLDYRGKLFF
TRBV12-3/TRBV12-4	TRBD1	TRBJ1-2	-	TGTGCCAGCAGTCTCACAGGGGTAGGGATGGATGGCTACACCTTC	CASSLTGVGMDGYTF
TRBV19	TRBD1	TRBJ2-6	-	TGTGCCAGTAGTTGGGTCGACAGGGGCCTTTCCTCTGGGGCCAACGTCCTGACTTTC	CASSWVDRGLSSGANVLTF
TRBV6-8	-	TRBJ2-5	-	TGTGCCAGCAGTTACTCGAAGGAGGGCATGAGAGAGAAGGCCCAGTACTTC	CASSYSKEGMREKAQYF
TRBV20-1	TRBD1	TRBJ2-2	few	TGCAGTGCCCTTGCCGGGACAGGGTTTTACACCGGGGAGCTGTTTTTT	CSALAGTGFYTGELFF
TRBV4-1	TRBD2	TRBJ2-2	many	TGCGCCAGCAGCCAAGATTTGGTAGCGGGGGAGATAAACACCGGGGAGCTGTTTTTT	CASSQDLVAGEINTGELFF
TRBV12-3/TRBV12-4	-	TRBJ2-2	-	TGTGCCAGCAGCTCCAAAAGGGACACAATCACCGGGGAGCTGTTTTTT	CASSSKRDTITGELFF
TRBV7-2	-	TRBJ2-1	medium-sized	TGTGCCAGCAGCTTAAACGGGGCGGGGAATGAGCAGTTCTTC	CASSLNGAGNEQFF
TRBV6-5	TRBD2	TRBJ2-5	-	TGTGCCAGCAATAGCGGGGGGGCGGAGACCCAGTACTTC	CASNSGGAETQYF
TRBV3-1	-	TRBJ2-5	few	TGTGCCAGCAGCCAAGTACTCGATCAAGAGACCCAGTACTTC	CASSQVLDQETQYF
TRBV6-1	-	TRBJ2-3	few	TGTGCCACCGGACCAGGGTCAGATACGCAGTATTTT	CATGPGSDTQYF
TRBV12-3/TRBV12-4	-	TRBJ1-1	-	TGTGCCAGCAGTCTAGGGGAGTACACTGAAGCTTTCTTT	CASSLGEYTEAFF
TRBV6-1	-	TRBJ1-3	many	TGTGCCAGCAGTGAAGTACCGGACTCTGGAAACACCATATATTTT	CASSEVPDSGNTIYF
TRBV6-5	TRBD1	TRBJ1-3	few	TGTGCCAGCAGTTACTCGCCCCGGGACAGGGGGGGCACCATATATTTT	CASSYSPRDRGGTIYF
TRBV5-1	-	TRBJ2-2	-	TGCGCCAGCAGCTTGGCTTCCCCTCTGACAGCGAACACCGGGGAGCTGTTTTTT	CASSLASPLTANTGELFF
TRBV25-1	-	TRBJ1-3	-	TGTGCCAGCAGTGAATTCTTCGCGGATTTGAGCTCTGGAAACACCATATATTTT	CASSEFFADLSSGNTIYF
TRBV6-5	TRBD1	TRBJ2-7	many	TGTGCCAGCAGTTACTCCCGGACAGGGGGCTTGGACGAGCAGTACTTC	CASSYSRTGGLDEQYF
TRBV6-5	TRBD2	TRBJ2-3	-	TGTGCCAGCAGCCACTCTAGCGGGACTAGCACAGATACGCAGTATTTT	CASSHSSGTSTDTQYF
TRBV29-1	TRBD1	TRBJ1-2	-	TGCAGCGTTGACCACGGACAGGGGGCGTTTAACTATGGCTACACCTTC	CSVDHGQGAFNYGYTF
TRBV4-1	-	TRBJ2-1	-	TGCGCCAGCAGCCAAGATTCAGGGCTCTATGAGCAGTTCTTC	CASSQDSGLYEQFF
TRBV29-1	-	TRBJ2-5	-	TGCAGCGTGGTAGCGGTGGGGTTCGAAGAGACCCAGTACTTC	CSVVAVGFEETQYF
TRBV10-3	TRBD1	TRBJ2-6	few	TGTGCCATCAGTGAGTCGAGGGACAGGCCCGGGGCCAACGTCCTGACTTTC	CAISESRDRPGANVLTF
TRBV11-2	TRBD1	TRBJ2-7	-	TGTGCCAGCAGAGCAAACACAGGGGCCCACGAGCAGTACTTC	CASRANTGAHEQYF
TRBV4-2	TRBD1	TRBJ2-1	-	TGTGCCAGCAGCCAGAAGATACCGGGACAGGGAGATGAGCAGTTCTTC	CASSQKIPGQGDEQFF
TRBV28	-	TRBJ1-2	few	TGTGCCAGCAGTTTGTACTCCTATAACTATGGCTACACCTTC	CASSLYSYNYGYTF
TRBV7-6	TRBD1	TRBJ1-6	many	TGTGCCAGCAGCTTAAAGGAGGACAGGGATGCTTCACCCCTCCACTTT	CASSLKEDRDASPLHF
TRBV2	TRBD1	TRBJ2-1	few	TGTGCCAGGGACGGGGACAGGGGCAATGAGCAGTTCTTC	CARDGDRGNEQFF
TRBV20-1	TRBD2	TRBJ2-1	-	TGCAGTGCTATTGGGACTAGCGCCACCCACTCCTACAATGAGCAGTTCTTC	CSAIGTSATHSYNEQFF